Sequencing of this T cell receptor (beta chain) was carried out in a study of shared clonotypes between healthy human individuals. Study-level findings and limits: The diversity represented, both genetic and in exposure history, was limited by few donors.

Germline V lookup: CDR1 MNHEY, CDR2 SVGAGI. This CDR3 spans 14 amino acids. V lost 7 bases to trimming and J lost 0 bases, with 10 bases between them. Sequencing used immunoSEQ multiplex PCR; TCRdb keeps in-frame clones, though not all of them. Here the sample spans more than 200,000 clones, 60% to 80% being singletons. Note on this clone: Antigen: not known.

The specimen sequenced was memory CD4+ T cells sorted from blood. Subset here: CD45RA-negative fraction. This sequence was found in a man aged 30-40 years in good health. The chain uses TRBV6-5 and TRBJ1-3; tentatively, D is TRBD1 (6 bases). CDR3 coding DNA: TGTGCCAGCATGAAGACAGGCTCTGGAAACACCATATATTTT. This translates into CASMKTGSGNTIYF.